This T cell receptor (beta chain) came from a study of vaccination and CD4 T cells after COVID-19. Study-wide context: Control cultures were supplied with a CEFX pool, an HIV-1 Nef pool, or no peptide at all. Study-wide results and limits: Convalescent patients had a median roughly 86% of reactive clones appearing only post-vaccination. Nearly all convalescent vaccine-specific clones, 304 of 307, recognized only SARS-CoV-2 spike.

Sequence data for DNA of cultured CD4+ T cells were generated by the Oncomine TCR Beta short-read assay. TCRdb re-called the PCR reads with MiXCR, one entry per CDR3 protein. This sample has almost 20,000 distinct CDR3 sequences, with 45% to 70% found just once. CDR1 and CDR2 from the germline V gene are DFQATT and SNEGSKA (reference sequence). V was trimmed by 7 bases and J by 0 bases, leaving 10 bases between them. This CDR3 contains 13 residues. Specified treatment: roughly 10-day PBMC culture with coronavirus spike peptide pools or control peptides (ViraFEST assay). To note about this clonotype: What it binds is not known.

This TCR derives from a human donor who had recovered from COVID-19. What was sequenced was CD4+ T cells from blood, cultured in vitro. The chain employs TRBV20-1 and TRBJ1-5, with D possibly TRBD1 on 5 matching bases. This CDR3 reads CSVADNSNQPQHF. The CDR3 region has the DNA TGCAGTGTAGCGGACAATAGCAATCAGCCCCAGCATTTT.